This T cell receptor beta chain was recorded in a study of CD4 and CD8 cells across lung adenocarcinoma regions. Per germline, CDR1 LGHNA and CDR2 YNFKEQ. V dropped 1 base and J dropped 5 bases, with 3 bases sitting between them. The CDR3 loop spans 12 amino acids. TCRdb re-called the PCR reads with MiXCR, one entry per CDR3 protein. Among over 10,000 distinct CDR3 sequences, less than 70% were seen once, and the ten largest hold roughly 35%. The sequenced sample was CD8+ T cells from the margin of a lung tumor. This clonotype originated in a female donor with lung adenocarcinoma. The CD4 and CD8 labels of this study may be unreliable. This rearrangement joins TRBV4-2 to TRBJ2-1, with D unresolved. The CDR3 loop is CASSQGNNEQFF. The CDR3 nucleotides are TGTGCCAGCAGCCAAGGCAACAATGAGCAGTTCTTC.